This T cell receptor (beta chain) was captured in a study of T-cell reconstitution after alpha-beta-depleted transplantation in children. Trimming shortened V by 4 bases and J by 5 bases, and 12 bases separated the two germline ends. This CDR3 contains 13 residues. TCRbeta library preparation incorporated unique molecular identifiers. Each CDR3 protein gets one entry after TCRdb re-called the PCR reads with MiXCR. The sample lists 500,000 to 600,000 distinct CDR3 sequences, 30% to 35% occurring once. V and J are TRBV12-3 or TRBV12-4 and TRBJ2-7; D gene unclear. This sample comprised PBMCs from the stem cell graft donor, obtained from the stem cell graft. The receptor was isolated from a human donor who donated a stem cell graft to a child with aplastic anemia. CDR3 protein: CASSSSRVDEQYF. CDR3 DNA: TGTGCCAGCAGTTCCTCTAGAGTGGACGAGCAGTACTTC.